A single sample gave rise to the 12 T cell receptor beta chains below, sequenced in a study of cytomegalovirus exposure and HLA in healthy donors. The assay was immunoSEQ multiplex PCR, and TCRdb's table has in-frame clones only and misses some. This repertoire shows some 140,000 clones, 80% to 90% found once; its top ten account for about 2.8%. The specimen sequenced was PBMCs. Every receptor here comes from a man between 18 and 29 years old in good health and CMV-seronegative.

CDR3 coding DNA: TGTGCCAGCAGTCCTCCCCAACGGACAGGGGGCGTTTTTAACTATGGCTACACCTTC. Translation gives CASSPPQRTGGVFNYGYTF. The V gene is TRBV28, the J gene TRBJ1-2, with TRBD1 matching over 11 bases. The germline V gene has CDR1 MDHEN and CDR2 SYDVKM. J gave up 1 base and V 5 bases, and 15 bases lay outside the gene matches. The CDR3 runs to 19 residues.

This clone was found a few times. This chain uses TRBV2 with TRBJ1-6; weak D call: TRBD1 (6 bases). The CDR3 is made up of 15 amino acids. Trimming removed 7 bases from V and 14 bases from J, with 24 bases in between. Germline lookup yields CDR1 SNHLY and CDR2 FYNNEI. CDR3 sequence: CASTNQQGSGWALHF. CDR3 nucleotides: TGTGCCAGCACAAACCAACAGGGATCGGGTTGGGCCCTCCACTTT.

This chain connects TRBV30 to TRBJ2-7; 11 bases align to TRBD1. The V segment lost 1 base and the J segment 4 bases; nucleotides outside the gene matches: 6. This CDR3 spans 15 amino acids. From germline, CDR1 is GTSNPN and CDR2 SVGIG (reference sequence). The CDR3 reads CAWSGTGTGGYEQYF. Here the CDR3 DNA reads TGTGCCTGGAGTGGAACCGGGACAGGGGGGTACGAGCAGTACTTC.

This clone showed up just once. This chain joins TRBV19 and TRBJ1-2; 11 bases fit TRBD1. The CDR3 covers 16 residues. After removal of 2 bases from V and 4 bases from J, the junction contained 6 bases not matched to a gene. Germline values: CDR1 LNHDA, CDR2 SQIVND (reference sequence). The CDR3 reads CASSISPGQGGYGYTF. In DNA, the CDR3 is TGTGCCAGTAGTATATCCCCGGGACAGGGGGGCTATGGCTACACCTTC.

The CDR3 region is CASSLMSGGPDTQYF. CDR3 nucleotide sequence: TGCGCCAGCAGCTTGATGAGCGGGGGGCCAGATACGCAGTATTTT. The chain carries TRBV5-1 and TRBJ2-3; TRBD2 agrees at 9 bases. CDR3 length equals 15 residues. V was clipped by 1 base and J by 4 bases; unmatched bases: 4. From germline, CDR1 is SGHRS and CDR2 YFSETQ.

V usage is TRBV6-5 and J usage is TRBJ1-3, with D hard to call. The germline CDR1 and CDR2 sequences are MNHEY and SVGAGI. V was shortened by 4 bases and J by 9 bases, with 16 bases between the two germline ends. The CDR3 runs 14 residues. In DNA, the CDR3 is TGTGCCAGCAGTTCACCCTCGAGCGGGATCACCATATATTTT. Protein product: CASSSPSSGITIYF.

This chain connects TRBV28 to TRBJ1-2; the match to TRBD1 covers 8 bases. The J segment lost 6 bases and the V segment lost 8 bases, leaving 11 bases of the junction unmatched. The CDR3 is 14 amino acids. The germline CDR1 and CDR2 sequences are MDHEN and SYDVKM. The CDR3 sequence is CASVDRGRGNGYTF. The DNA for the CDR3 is TGTGCCAGCGTAGACAGGGGAAGGGGAAATGGCTACACCTTC.

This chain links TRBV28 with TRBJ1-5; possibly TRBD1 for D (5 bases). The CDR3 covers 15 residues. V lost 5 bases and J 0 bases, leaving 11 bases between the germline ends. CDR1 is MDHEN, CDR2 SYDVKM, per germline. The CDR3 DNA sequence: TGTGCCAGCAGTGGGACGGGGGATAGCAATCAGCCCCAGCATTTT. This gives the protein CASSGTGDSNQPQHF.

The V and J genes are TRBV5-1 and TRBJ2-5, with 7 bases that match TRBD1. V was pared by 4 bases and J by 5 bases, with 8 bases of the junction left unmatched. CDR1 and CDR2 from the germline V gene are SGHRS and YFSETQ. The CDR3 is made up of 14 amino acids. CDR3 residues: CASSHDRVGETQYF. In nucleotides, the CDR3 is TGCGCCAGCAGCCACGACAGGGTTGGGGAGACCCAGTACTTC.

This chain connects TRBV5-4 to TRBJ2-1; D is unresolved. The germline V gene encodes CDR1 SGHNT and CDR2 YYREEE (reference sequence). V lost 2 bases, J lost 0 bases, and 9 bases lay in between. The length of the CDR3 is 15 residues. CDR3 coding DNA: TGTGCCAGCAGCTTCCCCGAGAGCTCCTACAATGAGCAGTTCTTC. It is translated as CASSFPESSYNEQFF.

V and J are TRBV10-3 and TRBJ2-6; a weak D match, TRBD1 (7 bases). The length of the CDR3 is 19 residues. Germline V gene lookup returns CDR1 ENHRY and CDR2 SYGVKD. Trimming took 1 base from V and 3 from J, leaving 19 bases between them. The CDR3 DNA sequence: TGTGCCATCAGTGAGTTACGTTCCAGGGGGAGGAGTGGGGCCAACGTCCTGACTTTC. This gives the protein CAISELRSRGRSGANVLTF.

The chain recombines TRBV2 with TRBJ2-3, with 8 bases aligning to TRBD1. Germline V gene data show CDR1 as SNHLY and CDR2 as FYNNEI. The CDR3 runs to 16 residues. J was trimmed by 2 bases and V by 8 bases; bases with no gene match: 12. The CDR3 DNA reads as TGTGCCAGCGGGCTATTCGGGACAGGCCTCACAGATACGCAGTATTTT. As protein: CASGLFGTGLTDTQYF. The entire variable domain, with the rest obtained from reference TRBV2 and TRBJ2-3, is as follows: EPEVTQTPSHQVTQMGQEVILRCVPISNHLYFYWYRQILGQKVEFLVSFYNNEISEKSEIFDDQFSVERPDGSNFTLKIRSTKLEDSAMYFCASGLFGTGLTDTQYFGPGTRLTVL.